The entry below gives a single T cell receptor (beta chain) sequence along with its context. Repertoires were generated with immunoSEQ multiplex PCR, while TCRdb's copy carries only in-frame clones and drops some. The table records over 80,000 clones, roughly 91% of them present only once. Germline values: CDR1 SQVTM, CDR2 ANQGSEA. The V end was cut by 2 bases, the J end by 2 bases, with 5 bases between. The length of the CDR3 is 12 residues. This sample is part of a study of control samples from healthy donors and cancer patients. The sequence was obtained from a man aged 30 to 39 in good health. The chain has TRBV29-1 and TRBJ2-3; D not resolved. Material: blood. CDR3 DNA sequence: TGCAGCGTTGAACGAGACACAGATACGCAGTATTTT. Translation gives CSVERDTDTQYF.